Described below is a single T cell receptor (beta chain) sequence and its context. Antigen: not known. Sequencing libraries for TCR beta were prepared with iRepertoire HTBI primers and Arm-PCR of CDR3 regions. TCRdb reprocessed the multiplex PCR reads via MiXCR and lists one record per CDR3 protein. The sample comprises around 360,000 distinct CDR3 sequences, 15% to 20% of which are singletons, and roughly a fifth rests with the top ten. These data come from a study of regulatory T cells in long-lasting Graves disease. Trimming cost V 2 bases and J 0 bases; bases outside gene matches: 12. The length of the CDR3 is 19 residues. Germline-derived CDR1 and CDR2 are SEHNR and FQNEAQ (reference sequence). Study-level results: Persistent patients shared more public clonotypes (about 2,600) than new patients (966). With persistent disease, TRBV28, TRBJ1-2 and TRBJ2-5 were the favored segments.

Time point specified: newly diagnosed GD, antithyroid drugs for less than 3 months. After RNA was extracted from PBMCs, the TCR library was made from it. Staff drew about 10 milliliters of peripheral blood into EDTA tubes. This same sample was also taken into another study, of T cells in Graves' hyperthyroidism and ophthalmopathy.

This sequence was found in a woman younger than 35 with Graves disease. This specimen consisted of peripheral blood mononuclear cells (PBMCs), obtained at new diagnosis, from a patient treated with antithyroid drugs. V usage is TRBV7-9 and J usage is TRBJ2-1; 8 nucleotides match TRBD1. DNA for the CDR3: TGTGCCAGCAGCTTAACATATGGGGACAGGTTAAGCTCCTACAATGAGCAGTTCTTC. Its protein product is CASSLTYGDRLSSYNEQFF.